This T cell receptor (beta chain) came from a study of CD8+ T cells in alopecia areata. Findings of the study overall: Scalp and blood retained many expanded lesional clones during tofacitinib. Links between baseline CD8+ expansion and response need larger treated cohorts.

To note about this clone: As yet, its antigen is unknown.

cDNA prepared by RNA extraction and subsequent reverse transcription served as the template for sequencing. The assay was immunoSEQ multiplex PCR, and TCRdb's table has in-frame clones only and misses some. The repertoire consists of 170,000 or so clones, with under 60% occurring once and the leading ten covering roughly 12%. The V gene's germline CDR1 is MNHEY and CDR2 SVGAGI. Trimming took 7 bases from V and 6 from J; bases not matched to a gene: 6. The CDR3 runs to 14 residues. Specified treatment: oral pan-JAK inhibitor, 5-10 mg twice daily. The material was CD8+ T cells sorted from blood, obtained at week 24, from a patient treated with tofacitinib. The receptor was isolated from a human donor with alopecia areata. The V gene is TRBV6-5, the J gene TRBJ2-1, with 10 bases identical to TRBD2. For the CDR3, the DNA is TGTGCCAGCAAAATTAGCGGGGGGATCAATGAGCAGTTCTTC. Protein sequence: CASKISGGINEQFF.